The clone carrying this T cell receptor (beta chain) was counted ten times or more. No antigen is known for it. The authors amplified TCR beta CDR3 regions, and they did so from RNA transcripts for repertoire sequencing. An initial RT-PCR round employing HTBI primers preceded a second-round multiplex PCR. Using its own MiXCR run on the multiplex PCR reads, TCRdb lists one record per CDR3 protein. This table holds fewer than 650,000 distinct CDR3 sequences, approximately 21% found once. Deletions cut 6 bases from V and 0 bases from J, with 12 bases between. Germline lookup yields CDR1 MNHEY and CDR2 SVGAGI. The CDR3 is 14 amino acids. Stable hyperthyroid donors showed no ophthalmopathy during 18 months follow-up. Hyperthyroidism cases were recent diagnoses of under 2 months' duration in people aged 18 to 65. This sample is part of a study of Graves' ophthalmopathy and Graves' hyperthyroidism. Regarding the study as a whole: Prediction of ophthalmopathy progression reached 70.59% sensitivity and approximately 73% specificity.

The rearrangement uses TRBV6-5 and TRBJ2-7; D uncertain. The source of this sequence is a woman under 30 with stable Graves' hyperthyroidism. Some clones in this sample may be carry-over from other donors' samples. Sequenced input: peripheral blood. For the CDR3, the DNA is TGTGCCAGCAGCACCGAAATTCTCTCCTACGAGCAGTACTTC. Translated: CASSTEILSYEQYF.